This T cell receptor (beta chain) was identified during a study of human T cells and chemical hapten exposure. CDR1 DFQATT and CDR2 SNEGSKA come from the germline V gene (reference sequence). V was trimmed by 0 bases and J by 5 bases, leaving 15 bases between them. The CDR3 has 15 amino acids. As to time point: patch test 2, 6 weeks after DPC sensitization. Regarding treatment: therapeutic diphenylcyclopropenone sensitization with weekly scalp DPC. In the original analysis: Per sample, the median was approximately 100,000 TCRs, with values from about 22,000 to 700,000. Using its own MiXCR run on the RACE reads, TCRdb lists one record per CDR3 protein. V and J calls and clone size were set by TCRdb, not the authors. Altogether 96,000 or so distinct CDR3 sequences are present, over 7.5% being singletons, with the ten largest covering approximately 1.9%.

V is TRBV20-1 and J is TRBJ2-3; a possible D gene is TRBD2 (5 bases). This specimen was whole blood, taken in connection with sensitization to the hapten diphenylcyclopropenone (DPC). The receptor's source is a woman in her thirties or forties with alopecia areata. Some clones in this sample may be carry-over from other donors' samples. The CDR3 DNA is TGCAGTGCTAGAGATCTGAGGCGGGCAGGAGATACGCAGTATTTT. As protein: CSARDLRRAGDTQYF.